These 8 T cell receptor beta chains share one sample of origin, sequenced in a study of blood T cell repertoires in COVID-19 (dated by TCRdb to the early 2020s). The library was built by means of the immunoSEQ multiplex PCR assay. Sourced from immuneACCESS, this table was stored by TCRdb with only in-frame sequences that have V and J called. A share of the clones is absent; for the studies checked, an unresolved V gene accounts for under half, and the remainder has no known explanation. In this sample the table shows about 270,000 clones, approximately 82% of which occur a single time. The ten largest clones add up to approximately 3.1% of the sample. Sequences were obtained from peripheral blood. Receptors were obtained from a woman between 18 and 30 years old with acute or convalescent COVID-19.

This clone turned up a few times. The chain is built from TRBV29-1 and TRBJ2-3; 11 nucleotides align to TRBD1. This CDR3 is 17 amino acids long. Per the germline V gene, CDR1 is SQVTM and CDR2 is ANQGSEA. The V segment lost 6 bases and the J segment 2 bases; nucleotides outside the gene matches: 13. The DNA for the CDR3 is TGCAGCGTAAAAGGGGCGCGGGACAGGGGGACCACAGATACGCAGTATTTT. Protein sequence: CSVKGARDRGTTDTQYF.

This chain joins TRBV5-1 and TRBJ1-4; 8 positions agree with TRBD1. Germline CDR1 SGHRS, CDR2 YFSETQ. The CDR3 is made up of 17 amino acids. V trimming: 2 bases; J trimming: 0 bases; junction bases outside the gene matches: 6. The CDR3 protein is CASSFSTGVPTNEKLFF. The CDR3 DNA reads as TGCGCCAGCAGCTTCTCGACAGGGGTCCCAACTAATGAAAAACTGTTTTTT.

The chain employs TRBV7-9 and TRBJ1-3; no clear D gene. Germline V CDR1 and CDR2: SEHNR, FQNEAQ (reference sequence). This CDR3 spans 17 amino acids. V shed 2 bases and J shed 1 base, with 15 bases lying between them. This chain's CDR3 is CASSLYGSSRSGNTIYF. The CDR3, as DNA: TGTGCCAGCAGCTTATATGGCTCGTCGAGGTCTGGAAACACCATATATTTT. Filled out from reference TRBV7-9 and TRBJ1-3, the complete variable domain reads DTGVSQNPRHKITKRGQNVTFRCDPISEHNRLYWYRQTLGQGPEFLTYFQNEAQLEKSRLLSDRFSAERPKGSFSTLEIQRTEQGDSAMYLCASSLYGSSRSGNTIYFGEGSWLTVV.

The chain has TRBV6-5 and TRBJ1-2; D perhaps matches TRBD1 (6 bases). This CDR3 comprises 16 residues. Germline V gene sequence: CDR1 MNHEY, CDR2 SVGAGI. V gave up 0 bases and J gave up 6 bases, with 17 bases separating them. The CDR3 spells CASSYSSPGHSDGYTF. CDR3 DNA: TGTGCCAGCAGTTACTCGAGTCCGGGACATTCAGATGGCTACACCTTC.

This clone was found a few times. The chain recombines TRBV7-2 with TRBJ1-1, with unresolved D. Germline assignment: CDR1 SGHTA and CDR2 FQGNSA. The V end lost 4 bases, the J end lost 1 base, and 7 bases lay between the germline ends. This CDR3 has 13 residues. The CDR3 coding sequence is TGTGCCAGCAGCTGGAGGTGGAACACTGAAGCTTTCTTT. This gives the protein CASSWRWNTEAFF.

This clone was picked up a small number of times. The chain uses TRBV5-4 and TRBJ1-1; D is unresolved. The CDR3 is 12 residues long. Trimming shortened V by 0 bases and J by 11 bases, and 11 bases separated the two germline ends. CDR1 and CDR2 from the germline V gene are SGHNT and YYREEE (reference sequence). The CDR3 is CASSLDGLRAFF. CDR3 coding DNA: TGTGCCAGCAGCTTGGATGGGCTACGGGCTTTCTTT.

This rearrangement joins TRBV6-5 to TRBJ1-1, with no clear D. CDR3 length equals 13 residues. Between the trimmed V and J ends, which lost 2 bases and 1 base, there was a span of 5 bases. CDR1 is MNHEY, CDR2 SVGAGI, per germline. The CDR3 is CASSYAGNTEAFF. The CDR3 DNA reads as TGTGCCAGCAGTTACGCGGGGAACACTGAAGCTTTCTTT.

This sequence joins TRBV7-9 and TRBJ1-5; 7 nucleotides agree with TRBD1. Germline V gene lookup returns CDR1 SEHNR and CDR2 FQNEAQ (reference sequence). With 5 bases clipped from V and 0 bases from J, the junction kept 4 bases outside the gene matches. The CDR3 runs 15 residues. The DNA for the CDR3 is TGTGCCAGCAGCCCTGGGGACAGTAGCAATCAGCCCCAGCATTTT. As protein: CASSPGDSSNQPQHF.